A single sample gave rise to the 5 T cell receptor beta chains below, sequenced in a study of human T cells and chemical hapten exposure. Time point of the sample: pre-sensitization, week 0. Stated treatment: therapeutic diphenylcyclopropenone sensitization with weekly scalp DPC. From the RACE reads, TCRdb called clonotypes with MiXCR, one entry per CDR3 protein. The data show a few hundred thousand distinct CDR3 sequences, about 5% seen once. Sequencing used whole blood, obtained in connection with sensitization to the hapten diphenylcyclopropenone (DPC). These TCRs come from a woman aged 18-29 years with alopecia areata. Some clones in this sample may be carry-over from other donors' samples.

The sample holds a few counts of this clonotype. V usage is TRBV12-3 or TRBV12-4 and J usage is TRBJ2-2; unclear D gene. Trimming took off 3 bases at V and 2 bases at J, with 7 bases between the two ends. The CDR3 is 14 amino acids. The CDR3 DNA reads TGTGCCAGCAGTTTCAACAGAAACACCGGGGAGCTGTTTTTT. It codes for CASSFNRNTGELFF.

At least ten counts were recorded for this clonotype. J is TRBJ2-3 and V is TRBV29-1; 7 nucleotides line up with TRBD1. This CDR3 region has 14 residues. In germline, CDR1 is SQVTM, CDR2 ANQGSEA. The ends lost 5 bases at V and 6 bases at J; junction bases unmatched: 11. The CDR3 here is CSVPRQGASDTQYF. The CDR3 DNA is TGCAGCGTTCCACGACAGGGCGCATCGGATACGCAGTATTTT.

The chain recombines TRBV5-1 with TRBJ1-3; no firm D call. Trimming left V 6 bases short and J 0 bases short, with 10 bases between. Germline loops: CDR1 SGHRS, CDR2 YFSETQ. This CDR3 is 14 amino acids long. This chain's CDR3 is CASKTDYSGNTIYF. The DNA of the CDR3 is TGCGCCAGCAAGACGGACTACTCTGGAAACACCATATATTTT. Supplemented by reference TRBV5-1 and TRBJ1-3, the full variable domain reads KAGVTQTPRYLIKTRGQQVTLSCSPISGHRSVSWYQQTPGQGLQFLFEYFSETQRNKGNFPGRFSGRQFSNSRSEMNVSTLELGDSALYLCASKTDYSGNTIYFGEGSWLTVV.

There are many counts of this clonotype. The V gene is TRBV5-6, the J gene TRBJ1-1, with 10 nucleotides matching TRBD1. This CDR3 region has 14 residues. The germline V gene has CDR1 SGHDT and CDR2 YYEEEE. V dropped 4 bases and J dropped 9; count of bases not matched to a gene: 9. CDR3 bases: TGTGCCAGCAGCGTAGACAGGGGGCGCGTGAAAGCTTTCTTT. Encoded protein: CASSVDRGRVKAFF.

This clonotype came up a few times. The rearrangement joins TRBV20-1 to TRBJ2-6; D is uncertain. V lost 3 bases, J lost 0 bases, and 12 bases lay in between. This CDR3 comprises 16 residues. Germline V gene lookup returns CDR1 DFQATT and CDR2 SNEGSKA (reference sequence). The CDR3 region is CSASPGRPSGANVLTF. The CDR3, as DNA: TGCAGTGCTAGTCCAGGCAGGCCCTCTGGGGCCAACGTCCTGACTTTC.